These 5 T cell receptor beta chains were sequenced from one sample in a study of T cell repertoires in cytomegalovirus infection. No cognate antigen is known for these TCRs. From the reads, TCRdb called clonotypes with MiXCR, one entry per CDR3 protein. The sample carries approximately 1,000,000 distinct CDR3 sequences, roughly 30% recorded once. Specimen: cultured CD8+ T cells from PBMCs, collected from culture after CMV antigen stimulation. These TCRs come from a human donor in good health (CMV status not recorded). Some clones in this sample may be carry-over from other donors' samples.

The chain is built from TRBV25-1 and TRBJ2-1, with 10 bases lining up with TRBD2. J was trimmed by 4 bases and V by 1 base; bases with no gene match: 4. This CDR3 is 16 amino acids long. In germline, CDR1 is MGHDK, CDR2 SYGVNS. This CDR3 reads CASSEFGAGGYNEQFF. The DNA of the CDR3 is TGTGCCAGCAGTGAATTTGGAGCGGGGGGGTACAATGAGCAGTTCTTC.

The chain uses TRBV6-6 and TRBJ2-7; a weak D match, TRBD2 (6 bases). Germline V gene data show CDR1 as MNHNY and CDR2 as SVGAGI (reference sequence). CDR3 size: 12 residues. V was shortened by 8 bases and J by 7 bases, with 15 bases between the two germline ends. Written as DNA, the CDR3 is TGTGCCAGCTCCGGAGGGGCTGGTGAGCAGTACGTC. This codes for CASSGGAGEQYV.

This clonotype occurred many times. The chain uses TRBV7-2 and TRBJ2-7; TRBD2 matches 13 bases. CDR3 size: 14 residues. Germline V gene lookup returns CDR1 SGHTA and CDR2 FQGNSA. Losses at the gene ends were 4 bases for V and 5 bases for J; bases not matched to a gene: 2. The CDR3 region has the DNA TGTGCCAGCAGCTGGACTAGCGGGGGTAACGAGCAGTACTTC. This encodes CASSWTSGGNEQYF.

The gene calls are TRBV29-1 and TRBJ1-2, with D perhaps matching TRBD1 (6 bases). The germline V gene has CDR1 SQVTM and CDR2 ANQGSEA. The V and J ends lost 0 bases and 4 bases respectively, with 12 bases between them. CDR3 size: 14 residues. For the CDR3, the DNA is TGCAGCGTTGAAGATCGGGGGGGCGTCTATGGCTACACCTTC. Encoded protein: CSVEDRGGVYGYTF.

A single count supports this clonotype. The rearrangement joins TRBV6-5 to TRBJ1-1; D ambiguous. Germline V gives CDR1 MNHEY, CDR2 SVGAGI. This CDR3 contains 16 residues. V lost 2 bases to trimming and J lost 0 bases, with 13 bases between them. The CDR3 coding sequence is TGTGCCAGCAGTTACGCCCTGTTGGACCTGAACACTGAAGCTTTCTTT. Translation gives CASSYALLDLNTEAFF.